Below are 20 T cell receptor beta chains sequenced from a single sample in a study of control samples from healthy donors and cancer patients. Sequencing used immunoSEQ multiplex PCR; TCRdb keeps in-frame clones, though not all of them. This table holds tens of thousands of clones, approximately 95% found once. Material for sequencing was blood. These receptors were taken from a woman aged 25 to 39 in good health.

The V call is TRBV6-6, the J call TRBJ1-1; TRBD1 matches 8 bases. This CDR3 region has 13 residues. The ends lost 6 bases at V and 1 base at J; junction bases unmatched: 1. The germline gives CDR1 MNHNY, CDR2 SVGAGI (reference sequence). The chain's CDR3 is CASRGTGNTEAFF. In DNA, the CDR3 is TGTGCCAGCAGAGGGACAGGGAACACTGAAGCTTTCTTT.

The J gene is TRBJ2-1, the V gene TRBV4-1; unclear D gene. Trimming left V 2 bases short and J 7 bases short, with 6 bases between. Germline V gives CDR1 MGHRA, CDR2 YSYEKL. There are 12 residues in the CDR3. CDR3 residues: CASSQTQNEQFF. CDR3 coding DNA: TGCGCCAGCAGCCAAACCCAAAATGAGCAGTTCTTC.

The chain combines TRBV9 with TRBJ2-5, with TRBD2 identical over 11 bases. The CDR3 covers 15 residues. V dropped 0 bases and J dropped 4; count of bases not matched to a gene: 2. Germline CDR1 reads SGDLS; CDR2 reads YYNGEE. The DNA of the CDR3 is TGTGCCAGCAGCGTAGGACTAGCGGGAAGAGAGACCCAGTACTTC. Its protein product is CASSVGLAGRETQYF.

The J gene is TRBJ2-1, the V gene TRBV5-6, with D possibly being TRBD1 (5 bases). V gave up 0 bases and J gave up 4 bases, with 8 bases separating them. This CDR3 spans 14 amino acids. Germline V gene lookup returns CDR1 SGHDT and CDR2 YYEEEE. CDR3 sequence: CASSLGQGYNEQFF. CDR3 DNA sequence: TGTGCCAGCAGCTTGGGGCAGGGATACAATGAGCAGTTCTTC.

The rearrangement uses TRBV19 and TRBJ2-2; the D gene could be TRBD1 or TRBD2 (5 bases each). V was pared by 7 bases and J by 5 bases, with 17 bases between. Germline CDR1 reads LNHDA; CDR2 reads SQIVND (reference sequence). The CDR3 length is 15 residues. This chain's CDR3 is CASTPRGARTGELFF. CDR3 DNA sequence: TGTGCCAGTACCCCTAGAGGGGCGAGGACCGGGGAGCTGTTTTTT.

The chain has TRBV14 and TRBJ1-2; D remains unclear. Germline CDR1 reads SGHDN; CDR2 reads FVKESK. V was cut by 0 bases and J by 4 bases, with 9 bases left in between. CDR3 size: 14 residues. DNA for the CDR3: TGTGCCAGCAGCCAAGATTATCGGGCCTATGGCTACACCTTC. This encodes CASSQDYRAYGYTF.

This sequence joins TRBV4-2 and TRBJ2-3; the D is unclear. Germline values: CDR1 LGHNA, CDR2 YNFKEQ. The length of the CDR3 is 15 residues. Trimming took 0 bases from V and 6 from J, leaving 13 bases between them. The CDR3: CASSQEGGSGDTQYF. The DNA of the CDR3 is TGTGCCAGCAGCCAAGAAGGTGGCTCGGGTGATACGCAGTATTTT.

This CDR3 reads CASRQGLETQYF. The CDR3 DNA reads as TGTGCCAGCAGACAGGGGCTGGAGACCCAGTACTTC. The chain joins TRBV28 to TRBJ2-5, with TRBD1 matching over 7 bases. Germline trimming cut 6 bases from V and 5 bases from J; bases unmatched to any gene: 3. The CDR3 has 12 residues. The germline gives CDR1 MDHEN, CDR2 SYDVKM.

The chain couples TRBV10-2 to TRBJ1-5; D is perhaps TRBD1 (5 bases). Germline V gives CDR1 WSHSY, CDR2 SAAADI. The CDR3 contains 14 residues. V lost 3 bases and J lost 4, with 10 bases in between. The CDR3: CASSESGGNQPQHF. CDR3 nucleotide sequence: TGCGCCAGCAGTGAATCTGGGGGGAATCAGCCCCAGCATTTT.

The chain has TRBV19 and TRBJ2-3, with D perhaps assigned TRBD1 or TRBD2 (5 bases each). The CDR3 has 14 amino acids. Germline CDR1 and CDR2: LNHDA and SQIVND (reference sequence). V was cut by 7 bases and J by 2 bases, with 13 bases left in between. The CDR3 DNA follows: TGTGCCAGTAATATTCCGGGGACCACAGATACGCAGTATTTT. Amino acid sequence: CASNIPGTTDTQYF.

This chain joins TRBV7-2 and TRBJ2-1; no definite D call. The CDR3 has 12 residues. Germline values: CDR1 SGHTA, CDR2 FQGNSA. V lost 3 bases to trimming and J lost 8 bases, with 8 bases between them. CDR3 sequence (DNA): TGTGCCAGCAGCTTGGACGGGCATGAGCAGTTCTTC. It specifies CASSLDGHEQFF.

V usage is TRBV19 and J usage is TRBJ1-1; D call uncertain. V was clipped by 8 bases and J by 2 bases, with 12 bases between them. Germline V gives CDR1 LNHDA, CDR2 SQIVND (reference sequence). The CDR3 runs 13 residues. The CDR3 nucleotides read TGTGCCAGTTCCTTCAATGGTAACACTGAAGCTTTCTTT. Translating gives CASSFNGNTEAFF. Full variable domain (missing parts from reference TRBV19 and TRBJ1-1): DGGITQSPKYLFRKEGQNVTLSCEQNLNHDAMYWYRQDPGQGLRLIYYSQIVNDFQKGDIAEGYSVSREKKESFPLTVTSAQKNPTAFYLCASSFNGNTEAFFGQGTRLTVV.

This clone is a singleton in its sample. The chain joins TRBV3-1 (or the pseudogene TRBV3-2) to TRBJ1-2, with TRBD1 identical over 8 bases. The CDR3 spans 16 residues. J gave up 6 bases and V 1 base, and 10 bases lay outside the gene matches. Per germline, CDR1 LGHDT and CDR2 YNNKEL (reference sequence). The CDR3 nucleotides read TGTGCCAGCAGCCAAGTTTGGACAGGGAGAAAGAATGGCTACACCTTC. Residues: CASSQVWTGRKNGYTF.

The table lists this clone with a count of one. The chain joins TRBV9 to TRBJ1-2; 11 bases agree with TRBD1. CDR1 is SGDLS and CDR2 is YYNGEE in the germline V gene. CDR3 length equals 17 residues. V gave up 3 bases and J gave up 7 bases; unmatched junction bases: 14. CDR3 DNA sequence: TGTGCCAGCAGCGACAACCCCAGGGACAGGGGGTATCGTGGCTACACCTTC. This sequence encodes CASSDNPRDRGYRGYTF.

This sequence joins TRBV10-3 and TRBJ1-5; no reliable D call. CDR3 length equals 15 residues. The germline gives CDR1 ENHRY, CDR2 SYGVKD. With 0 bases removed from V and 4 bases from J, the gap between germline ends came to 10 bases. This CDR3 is CAISESAGINQPQHF. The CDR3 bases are TGTGCCATCAGTGAGTCGGCAGGTATTAATCAGCCCCAGCATTTT.

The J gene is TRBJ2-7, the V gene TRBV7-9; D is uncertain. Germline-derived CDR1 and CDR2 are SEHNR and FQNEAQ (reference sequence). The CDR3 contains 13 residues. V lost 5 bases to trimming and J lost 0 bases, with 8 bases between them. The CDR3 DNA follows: TGTGCCAGCAGCCTAGGACCCTCCTACGAGCAGTACTTC. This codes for CASSLGPSYEQYF.

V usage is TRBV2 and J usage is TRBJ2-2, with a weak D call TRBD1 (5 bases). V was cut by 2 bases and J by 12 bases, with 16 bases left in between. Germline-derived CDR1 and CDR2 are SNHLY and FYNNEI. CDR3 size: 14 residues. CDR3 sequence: CASSETGQKTKLFF. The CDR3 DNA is TGTGCCAGCAGTGAAACAGGTCAGAAAACGAAGCTGTTTTTT.

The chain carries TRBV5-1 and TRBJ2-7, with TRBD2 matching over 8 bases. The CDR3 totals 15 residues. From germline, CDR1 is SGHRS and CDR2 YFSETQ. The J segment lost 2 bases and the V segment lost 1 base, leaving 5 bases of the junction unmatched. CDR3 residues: CASSLITSGTYEQYF. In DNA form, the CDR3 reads TGCGCCAGCAGCTTGATCACTAGCGGAACCTACGAGCAGTACTTC.

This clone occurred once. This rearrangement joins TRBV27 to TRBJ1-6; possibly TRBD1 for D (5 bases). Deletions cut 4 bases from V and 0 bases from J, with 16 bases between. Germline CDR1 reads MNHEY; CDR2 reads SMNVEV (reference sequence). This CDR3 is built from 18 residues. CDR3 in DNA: TGTGCCAGCAGTTGGCCTCCGGGGGGAAGCTCCTATAATTCACCCCTCCACTTT. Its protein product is CASSWPPGGSSYNSPLHF.

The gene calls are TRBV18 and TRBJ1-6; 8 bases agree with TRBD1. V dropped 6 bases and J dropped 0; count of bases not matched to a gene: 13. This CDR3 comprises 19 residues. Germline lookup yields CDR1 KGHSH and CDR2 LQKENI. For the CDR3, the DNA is TGTGCCAGCTCTCGATCGGACAGGGCGCTCTTCTCCTATAATTCACCCCTCCACTTT. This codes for CASSRSDRALFSYNSPLHF. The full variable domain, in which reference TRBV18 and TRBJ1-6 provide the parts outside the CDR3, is NAGVMQNPRHLVRRRGQEARLRCSPMKGHSHVYWYRQLPEEGLKFMVYLQKENIIDESGMPKERFSAEFPKEGPSILRIQQVVRGDSAAYFCASSRSDRALFSYNSPLHFGNGTRLTVT.